These 15 T cell receptor beta chains originate from one sample sequenced in a study of blood T cells in healthy people across ages. PCR was performed a second time for about 7 to 11 cycles using a sample-barcoded 5' primer and a J-beta primer mix. TCRdb fed the 5' RACE reads into MiXCR, producing one record per CDR3 protein. The repertoire holds 1 million or so distinct CDR3 sequences, with less than 25% as singletons. The sample was also reused in another study, on T cells of mothers and their children.

Sequenced input: blood. All receptors derive from a girl aged 2 to 10 in good health.

On this clonotype: A junction boundary mismatches the germline segment, possibly from a read error. This chain connects TRBV5-1 to TRBJ2-5; TRBD2 aligns across 10 bases. The CDR3 is 12 residues long. Germline V lookup: CDR1 SGHRS, CDR2 YFSETQ. CDR3 amino acids: CASSPPSGRYIF. CDR3 DNA sequence: TGCGCCAGCAGCCCCCCTAGCGGGAGATATATCTTC.

This chain uses TRBV5-5 with TRBJ2-1; 8 bases match TRBD2. J lost 7 bases, V lost 4 bases, and 10 bases had no gene match. Germline CDR1 SGHKS, CDR2 YYEKEE (reference sequence). The CDR3 contains 15 residues. The CDR3 loop reads CASSMDGLAGNEQFF. The CDR3 DNA sequence: TGTGCCAGCAGCATGGATGGACTAGCCGGGAATGAGCAGTTCTTC.

This clonotype has a handful of counts. The chain links TRBV3-1 to TRBJ1-2, with a weak D call TRBD1 (6 bases). V shed 4 bases and J shed 8 bases, with 17 bases lying between them. Germline CDR1 is LGHDT and CDR2 is YNNKEL (reference sequence). The CDR3 sequence is 14 residues long. CDR3 in amino acids: CASSLSPTGYGYTF. CDR3 DNA sequence: TGTGCCAGCAGCCTGTCCCCTACAGGGTACGGCTACACCTTC.

The chain is built from TRBV4-1 and TRBJ2-5; the D gene could be TRBD1 or TRBD2 (5 bases each). TRBJ2-7 matches the DNA end more closely, so the J call is doubtful. The CDR3 runs 16 residues. The germline CDR1 and CDR2 sequences are MGHRA and YSYEKL. In DNA, the CDR3 is TGCGCCAGCAGCCAAGTGCAACGGGACCACCTCTACGAGCAGTACTTC. Translating it yields CASSQVQRDHLYEQYF.

The chain combines TRBV6-6 with TRBJ2-5; 8 nucleotides match TRBD2. The DNA end lines up better with TRBJ2-7; the J call may be wrong. Germline V gene lookup returns CDR1 MNHNY and CDR2 SVGAGI (reference sequence). The CDR3 covers 16 residues. CDR3 coding DNA: TGTGCCAGCACCTACCGATTGGGACTAGAAGTAAACGAGCAGTACTTC. It encodes CASTYRLGLEVNEQYF.

J is TRBJ2-5 and V is TRBV12-3 or TRBV12-4, with D possibly TRBD1 on 6 matching bases. The CDR3 contains 13 residues. The germline V and J ends were trimmed by 6 bases and 4 bases, with 12 bases remaining between them. DNA of the CDR3: TGTGCCAGCAGCCGACAGGTCCGAGAGACCCAGTACTTC. It specifies CASSRQVRETQYF.

This clonotype was found a few times. The chain employs TRBV7-9 and TRBJ1-5; TRBD1 matches 9 bases. V lost 7 bases, J lost 14 bases, and 9 bases stayed unmatched. The CDR3 sequence is 12 residues long. Germline CDR1 is SEHNR and CDR2 is FQNEAQ (reference sequence). DNA for the CDR3: TGTGCCAGCAACTCAGGAGGGGACAGGGAGCATTTT. Protein sequence: CASNSGGDREHF.

V and J are TRBV7-2 and TRBJ2-1; weak D call: TRBD2 (6 bases). V lost 4 bases and J 5 bases, leaving 15 bases between the germline ends. The CDR3 totals 15 residues. CDR1 and CDR2 from the germline V gene are SGHTA and FQGNSA. CDR3 loop: CASSSRAGAHNEQFF. The CDR3 nucleotides are TGTGCCAGCAGCTCTCGAGCGGGTGCACACAATGAGCAGTTCTTC.

The chain is built from TRBV5-1 and TRBJ2-7; D is unclear. The V and J ends lost 5 bases and 5 bases respectively, with 17 bases between them. The CDR3 totals 14 residues. Per germline, CDR1 SGHRS and CDR2 YFSETQ. CDR3 in DNA: TGCGCCAGCAGTGGAGAGGTAGGAATCGACGAGCAGTACTTC. Amino acid sequence: CASSGEVGIDEQYF.

The chain couples TRBV7-2 to TRBJ2-1; no clear D gene. The V end lost 7 bases, the J end lost 0 bases, and 7 bases lay between the germline ends. The germline CDR1 and CDR2 sequences are SGHTA and FQGNSA. The CDR3 consists of 13 residues. This CDR3 reads CASIQPSYNEQFF. Written as DNA, the CDR3 is TGTGCCAGCATTCAGCCCTCCTACAATGAGCAGTTCTTC.

The V call is TRBV20-1, the J call TRBJ1-2; 8 bases map to TRBD1. Germline V gene data show CDR1 as DFQATT and CDR2 as SNEGSKA (reference sequence). Germline trimming cut 4 bases from V and 3 bases from J; bases unmatched to any gene: 10. The CDR3 spans 15 residues. CDR3 sequence reads: CSAKETGAEYYGYTF. The CDR3, as DNA: TGCAGTGCTAAGGAGACAGGGGCAGAGTACTATGGCTACACCTTC.

The V call is TRBV7-9, the J call TRBJ2-5; the D is unclear. The CDR3 runs to 13 residues. Trimming took off 7 bases at V and 5 bases at J, with 14 bases between the two ends. Germline loops: CDR1 SEHNR, CDR2 FQNEAQ (reference sequence). The CDR3 DNA follows: TGTGCCAGCACCCGGGTGTTAGAGGAGACCCAGTACTTC. Protein: CASTRVLEETQYF.

This clonotype was seen only a few times. V usage is TRBV29-1 and J usage is TRBJ1-1, with D perhaps TRBD1 (5 bases). This CDR3 is built from 15 residues. Germline V gene data show CDR1 as SQVTM and CDR2 as ANQGSEA. V dropped 1 base and J dropped 5 bases, with 17 bases sitting between them. The CDR3 DNA is TGCAGCGTTGAAGGGGGACTTCGGTCCGGAACTGAAGCTTTCTTT. The encoded protein is CSVEGGLRSGTEAFF.

This rearrangement joins TRBV29-1 to TRBJ2-7; D may correspond to TRBD1 or TRBD2 (5 bases each). CDR3 size: 12 residues. Trimming took 6 bases from V and 2 from J, leaving 11 bases between them. Per the germline V gene, CDR1 is SQVTM and CDR2 is ANQGSEA. CDR3 residues: CSVGTDPYEQYF. The CDR3 DNA reads TGCAGCGTCGGGACGGACCCCTACGAGCAGTACTTC.

This clonotype was counted a few times. CDR3 nucleotides: TGCAGTGCTGAGCTCTCCTACGAGCAGTACTTC. It is translated as CSAELSYEQYF. V gene TRBV20-1 combines with J gene TRBJ2-7; the D is unclear. The CDR3 totals 11 residues. Germline values: CDR1 DFQATT, CDR2 SNEGSKA (reference sequence). Between the trimmed V and J ends, which lost 5 bases and 0 bases, there was a span of 5 bases.